The 16 T cell receptor gamma chains given below trace back to one sample, sequenced in a study of gamma-delta T cells after stem cell transplantation. TCRdb fed the RT-PCR reads to CATT. The sample holds around 430 gamma-chain clones, around 2.2% seen once. The sample comprised gamma-delta T cells. The source is a human donor. It is not recorded whose cells these are; they may come from a transplant donor.

The chain couples TRGV2 to TRGJ1 or TRGJ2. This CDR3 has 12 amino acids. Germline CDR1 and CDR2: EGSNGY and YDSYNSKV. Trimming removed 3 bases from V and 9 bases from J; junction bases left unmatched: 8. CDR3 nucleotide sequence: TGTGCCACCTGGGACAGGCCGGGTAAGAAACTCTTT. As protein: CATWDRPGKKLF.

This clone was counted a few times. This DNA's translation differs at residue 4 from TCRdb's protein, which comes from a much larger clone; a read error is likely, and the protein shown is translated from the DNA. The V gene is TRGV9, the J gene TRGJP. CDR1 and CDR2 from the germline V gene are GITISATS and ISYDGTV (reference sequence). This CDR3 has 17 amino acids. Written as DNA, the CDR3 is TGTGCCTTGCGGGAGGTGCAAATGGAGTTGGGCAAAAAAATCAAGGTATTT. Translating gives CALREVQMELGKKIKVF.

In regard to this clone: TCRdb lists the protein of a much larger clone for this DNA, which differs at residue 4, so this is likely a read error; the protein given here is translated from the DNA itself. The J gene is TRGJP, the V gene TRGV9. Germline V gives CDR1 GITISATS, CDR2 ISYDGTV (reference sequence). The CDR3 has 17 residues. Here the CDR3 reads CALREVHLELGKKIKVF. The CDR3 DNA reads as TGTGCCTTGCGGGAGGTGCATTTAGAGTTGGGCAAAAAAATCAAGGTATTT.

A few counts support this clone. The amino acid sequence in TCRdb belongs to a much larger clone and departs from this DNA's translation at residue 8, likely a sequencing read error; the sequence shown is translated from the DNA. This chain uses TRGV9 with TRGJ1 or TRGJ2. From germline, CDR1 is GITISATS and CDR2 ISYDGTV (reference sequence). This CDR3 region has 15 residues. J lost 1 base, V lost 0 bases, and 6 bases had no gene match. The CDR3 spells CALWEVRNNYYKKLF. The CDR3 nucleotides read TGTGCCTTGTGGGAGGTGCGAAATAATTATTATAAGAAACTCTTT.

This clone has only a few counts. The protein given by TCRdb reflects a much larger clone and differs at residue 4 from this DNA's translation, likely from a read error; the protein shown is the DNA's translation. The J gene is TRGJP, the V gene TRGV9. This CDR3 is 16 amino acids long. Germline assignment: CDR1 GITISATS and CDR2 ISYDGTV (reference sequence). CDR3 amino acids: CALREDQELGKKIKVF. CDR3 coding DNA: TGTGCCTTGCGGGAGGATCAAGAGTTGGGCAAAAAAATCAAGGTATTT.

Of note for this clone: A far larger clone lies a single base away; this is likely a read error. The same CDR3 also results from other DNA sequences found in this sample. V and J are TRGV9 and TRGJP. The CDR3 loop spans 16 amino acids. Per germline, CDR1 GITISATS and CDR2 ISYDGTV (reference sequence). J was trimmed by 10 bases and V by 0 bases; bases with no gene match: 6. DNA of the CDR3: TGTGCCTTGTGGGAGGTGCTAGTATTGGGCAAAAAAATCAAGGTATTT. Its translation is CALWEVLVLGKKIKVF.

On this clone: TCRdb's entry gives the protein of a much larger clone, which mismatches this DNA's translation at residue 7, likely from a read error; the protein reported here is translated from the DNA. The chain employs TRGV9 and TRGJP. This CDR3 is built from 17 residues. Germline-derived CDR1 and CDR2 are GITISATS and ISYDGTV (reference sequence). The V gene end was trimmed by 4 bases and the J gene end by 9 bases; junction bases not matched to a gene: 12. In DNA form, the CDR3 reads TGTGCCTTGTGGGATCCACCAGGAGGGTTGGGCAAAAAAATCAAGGTATTT. Protein product: CALWDPPGGLGKKIKVF.

This clone was seen only a few times. TCRdb's protein, taken from a much larger clone, differs from this DNA's translation at residue 4, likely owing to a read error; the protein displayed comes from the DNA. The gene calls are TRGV9 and TRGJP. The CDR3 length is 16 residues. CDR1 and CDR2 from the germline V gene are GITISATS and ISYDGTV (reference sequence). For the CDR3, the DNA is TGTGCCTTGCGGGAGTTGGAAGAGTTGGGCAAAAAAATCAAGGTATTT. Translating gives CALRELEELGKKIKVF.

By share, this clone counts as large. Other nucleotide sequences from this sample produce the same CDR3. The chain links TRGV9 to TRGJP. This CDR3 is 16 amino acids long. J was trimmed by 7 bases and V by 1 base; bases with no gene match: 4. CDR1 is GITISATS and CDR2 is ISYDGTV in the germline V gene (reference sequence). CDR3 amino acids: CALWEVGELGKKIKVF. The CDR3, as DNA: TGTGCCTTGTGGGAGGTCGGGGAGTTGGGCAAAAAAATCAAGGTATTT.

This clone has a handful of counts. A far larger clone is a single base away, which makes a read error likely. The same CDR3 is also encoded by other DNA sequences in this sample. This chain's CDR3 is CALWEAPGPELGKKIKVF. As DNA, the CDR3 is TGTGCCCTGTGGGAGGCTCCGGGCCCGGAGTTGGGCAAAAAAATCAAGGTATTT. This chain uses TRGV9 with TRGJP. Looked up from germline, CDR1 is GITISATS and CDR2 is ISYDGTV (reference sequence). This CDR3 spans 18 amino acids.

As regards this clone: With a far larger clone one base away, a read error is the likely cause. This sample includes further DNA sequences coding for the same CDR3. The rearrangement links TRGV9 to TRGJP. The CDR3 length is 17 residues. Germline V gene data show CDR1 as GITISATS and CDR2 as ISYDGTV (reference sequence). In DNA form, the CDR3 reads TGTGCTTTGTGGGAGGTGCTAGAAGAGTTGGGCAAAAAAATCAAGGTATTT. Protein product: CALWEVLEELGKKIKVF.

The table lists this clone with a few counts. A read error likely explains this, since a far larger clone differs by one base. Distinct nucleotide sequences in the sample also encode this CDR3. J is TRGJP and V is TRGV9. Germline V gene sequence: CDR1 GITISATS, CDR2 ISYDGTV (reference sequence). This CDR3 comprises 17 residues. CDR3 sequence: CALWEIPQELGKKIKVF. CDR3 nucleotides: TGTGCCCTGTGGGAGATTCCGCAAGAGTTGGGCAAAAAAATCAAGGTATTT.

In regard to this clone: TCRdb's listed protein matches a much larger clone and diverges from this DNA's translation at residue 5, likely through a read error; the protein shown comes from the DNA. Other DNA sequences in this sample translate to the same CDR3. J is TRGJP and V is TRGV9. The CDR3 totals 16 residues. The germline V gene encodes CDR1 GITISATS and CDR2 ISYDGTV (reference sequence). CDR3 residues: CALWGVRELGKKIKVF. The CDR3 DNA sequence: TGTGCCTTGTGGGGGGTGCGTGAGTTGGGCAAAAAAATCAAGGTATTT.

Concerning this clone: Being one base from a much bigger clone, this may be a read error. The gene calls are TRGV9 and TRGJP. Germline values: CDR1 GITISATS, CDR2 ISYDGTV (reference sequence). The CDR3 is 17 residues long. Trimming at V came to 5 bases and at J to 3 bases, leaving 7 bases not matched to a gene. The DNA of the CDR3 is TGTGCCTTGTGGGGGATTCCGCAAGAGTTGGGCAAAAAAATCAAGGTATTT. Translated, it gives CALWGIPQELGKKIKVF.

Concerning this clone itself: A far larger clone is only one base removed, so a read error is likely. The V call is TRGV2, the J call TRGJ1 or TRGJ2. The CDR3 has 13 residues. Germline CDR1 and CDR2: EGSNGY and YDSYNSKV. The CDR3 here is CAAWDGNYYKKLF. DNA for the CDR3: TGTGCCGCCTGGGACGGGAACTATTATAAGAAACTCTTT.

A word on this clone: Only one base separates this from a far larger clonotype, so it likely reflects a read error. This sample includes further DNA sequences coding for the same CDR3. The chain carries TRGV4 and TRGJ1 or TRGJ2. The CDR3 length is 13 residues. Germline CDR1 EGSTGY, CDR2 YDSYTSSV. The CDR3 region has the DNA TGCGCCACCTGGGATGGCTATTATTATAAGAAACTCTTT. Translating gives CATWDGYYYKKLF.